This TCR beta chain was profiled in a study of blood T cell repertoires in COVID-19 (TCRdb year 2020). About the study as a whole: Samples from collaborators originated in the United States, Italy and Spain and spanned both the acute and convalescent phases of COVID-19. The material from the prospective study consisted of cDNA or gDNA derived from T cells, B-cell-depleted T cells, or PBMCs. Deeply sampled blood TCRbeta repertoires from subjects exposed to, actively infected with, or recovered from COVID-19 were included in the dataset. The repertoires were released in a freely available public database meant as a resource for research on the immune response to SARS-CoV-2. The samples were drawn from two sources: the first 160 participants of the ongoing ImmuneRACE study, and approximately 1,300 subjects contributed by 6 global collaborators. Nearly every sample came with metadata listing a de-identified subject ID, COVID-19 status, age in years and sex. Where available, HLA class I and class II types were obtained from metadata supplied by the sample provider rather than from assay-based typing.

TCRbeta CDR3 regions were amplified from genomic DNA by means of the immunoSEQ Assay, a bias-controlled multiplex PCR. Turning to the authors' computational methods: Nucleated cell counts per sample were estimated from amplification of reference gene primers within the assay. Sequence reads were collapsed and filtered to measure the absolute abundance of every unique TCRbeta CDR3 rearrangement. For each sample, productive Simpson clonality was calculated as the square root of Simpson's diversity index across productive rearrangements. In its TCRdb copy, this immuneACCESS table keeps in-frame sequences only and misses some clones. Where compared with another copy, unresolved V genes explain less than half of these, and the others have no known cause. The D gene and trimming were derived from the DNA, and the V and J assignments and clone size from that table. Present in this sample are under 200,000 clones, about 83% of which were seen just once. The ten largest make up 10% to 13% of the sample.

As to this clone: Its antigen is not yet known. Within one base of it there is no much larger clone, and no base qualities were kept.

The CDR3 numbers 13 residues from cysteine through phenylalanine. Only the CDR3 part of the read is kept: 39 bases, read in frame from the first base. The V and J ends are trimmed by 6 bases and 10 bases, leaving 16 bases between them. Per the germline V gene, MNHEY is the CDR1 and SVGAGI is the CDR2. General conclusions and limits of the study: How much clinical and demographic metadata was included differed by source and by participant, and the metadata was provided uncurated.

One collaborating source in Seattle enrolled patients during active infection and followed them longitudinally through the course of disease. The collaborating institutions used their own protocols to collect whole blood in K2EDTA tubes. For TCRbeta analysis, collaborators shipped samples in one of three forms: frozen whole blood, isolated PBMCs, or DNA extracted from either of those sample types. This chain joins TRBV6-5 to TRBJ2-4; TRBD1 is a weak D gene call, 6 bases matching. The sequenced sample consisted of peripheral blood. This receptor was identified in a woman in her seventies with COVID-19, enrolled during active disease. CDR3 reads: CASSPTGTLIQYF. The nucleotide sequence reads TGTGCCAGCAGCCCCACCGGGACACTTATTCAGTACTTC.